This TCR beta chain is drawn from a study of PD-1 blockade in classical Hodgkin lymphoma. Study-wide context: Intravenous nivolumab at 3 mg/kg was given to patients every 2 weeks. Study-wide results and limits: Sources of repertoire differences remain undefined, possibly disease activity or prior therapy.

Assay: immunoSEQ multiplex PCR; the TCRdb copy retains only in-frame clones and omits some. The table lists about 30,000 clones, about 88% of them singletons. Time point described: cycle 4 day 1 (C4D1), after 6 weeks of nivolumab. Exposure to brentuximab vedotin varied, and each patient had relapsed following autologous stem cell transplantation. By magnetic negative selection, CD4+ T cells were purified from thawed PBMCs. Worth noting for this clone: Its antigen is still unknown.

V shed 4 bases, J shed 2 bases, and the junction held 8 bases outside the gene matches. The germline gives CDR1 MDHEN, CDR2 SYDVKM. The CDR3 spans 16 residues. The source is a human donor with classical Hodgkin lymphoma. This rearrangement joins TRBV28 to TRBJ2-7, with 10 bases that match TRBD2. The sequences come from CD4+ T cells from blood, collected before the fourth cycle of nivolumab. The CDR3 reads CASSSTYSGRPYEQYF. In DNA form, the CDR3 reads TGTGCCAGCAGTTCAACCTATAGCGGGAGGCCCTACGAGCAGTACTTC.